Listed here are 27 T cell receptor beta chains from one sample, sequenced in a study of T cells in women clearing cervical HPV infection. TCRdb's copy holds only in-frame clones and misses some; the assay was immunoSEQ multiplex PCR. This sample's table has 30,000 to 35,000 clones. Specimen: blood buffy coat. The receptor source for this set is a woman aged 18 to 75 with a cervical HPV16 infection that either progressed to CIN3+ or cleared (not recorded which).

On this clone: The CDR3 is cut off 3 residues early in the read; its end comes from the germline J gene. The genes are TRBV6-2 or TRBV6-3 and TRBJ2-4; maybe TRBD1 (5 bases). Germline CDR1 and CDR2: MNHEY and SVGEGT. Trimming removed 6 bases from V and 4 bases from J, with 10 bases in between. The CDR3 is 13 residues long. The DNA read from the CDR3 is TGTGCCAGCAGAGATTCAGGGAAAAACATT. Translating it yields CASRDSGKNI. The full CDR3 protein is CASRDSGKNIQYF.

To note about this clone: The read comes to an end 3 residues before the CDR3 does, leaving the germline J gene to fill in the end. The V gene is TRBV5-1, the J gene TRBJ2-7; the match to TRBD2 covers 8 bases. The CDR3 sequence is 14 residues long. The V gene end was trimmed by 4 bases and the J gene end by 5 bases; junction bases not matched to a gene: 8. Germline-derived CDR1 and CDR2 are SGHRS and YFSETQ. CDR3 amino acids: CASSISGSSDEQYF. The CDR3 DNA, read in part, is TGCGCCAGCAGCATCAGCGGGAGTTCGGACGAG.

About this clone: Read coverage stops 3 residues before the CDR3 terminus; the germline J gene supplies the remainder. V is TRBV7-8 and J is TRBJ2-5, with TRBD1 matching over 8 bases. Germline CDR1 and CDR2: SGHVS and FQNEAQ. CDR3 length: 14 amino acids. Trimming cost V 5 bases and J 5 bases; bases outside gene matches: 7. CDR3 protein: CASSPDRGWETQYF. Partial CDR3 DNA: TGTGCCAGCAGCCCTGACAGGGGTTGGGAGACC.

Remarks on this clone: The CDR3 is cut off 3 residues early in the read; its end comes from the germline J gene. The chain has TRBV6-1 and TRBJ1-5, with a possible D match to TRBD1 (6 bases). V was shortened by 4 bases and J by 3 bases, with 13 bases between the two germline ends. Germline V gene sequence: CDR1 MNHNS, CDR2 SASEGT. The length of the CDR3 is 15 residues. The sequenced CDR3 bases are TGTGCCAGCAGTGTTTCGGGACAAAACAATCAGCCC. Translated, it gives CASSVSGQNNQP. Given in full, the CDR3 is CASSVSGQNNQPQHF.

The CDR3 loop is CASRETLSYEQYF. The sequenced part of the CDR3 DNA is TGTGCCAGCAGGGAGACTCTGTCCTACGAG. This rearrangement joins TRBV28 to TRBJ2-7; D gene unclear. The read is 3 residues too short to cover the CDR3 end, so that end is filled in from the germline J gene. This CDR3 spans 13 amino acids. V dropped 6 bases and J dropped 1 base, with 10 bases sitting between them. The germline CDR1 and CDR2 sequences are MDHEN and SYDVKM. Full variable domain (missing parts from reference TRBV28 and TRBJ2-7): DVKVTQSSRYLVKRTGEKVFLECVQDMDHENMFWYRQDPGLGLRLIYFSYDVKMKEKGDIPEGYSVSREKKERFSLILESASTNQTSMYLCASRETLSYEQYFGPGTRLTVT.

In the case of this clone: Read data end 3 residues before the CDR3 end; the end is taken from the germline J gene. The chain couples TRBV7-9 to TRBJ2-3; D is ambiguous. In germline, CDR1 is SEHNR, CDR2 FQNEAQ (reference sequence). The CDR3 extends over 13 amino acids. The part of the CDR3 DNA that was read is TGTGCCAGCAGCTTAGCAGGGTTGGAGACG. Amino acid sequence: CASSLAGLET. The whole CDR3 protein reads CASSLAGLETQYF.

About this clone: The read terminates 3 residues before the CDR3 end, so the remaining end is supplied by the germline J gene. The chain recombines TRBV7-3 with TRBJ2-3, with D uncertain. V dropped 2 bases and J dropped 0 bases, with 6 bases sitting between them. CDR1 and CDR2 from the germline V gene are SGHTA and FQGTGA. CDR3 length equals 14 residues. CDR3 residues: CASSLGISTDTQYF. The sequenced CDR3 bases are TGTGCCAGCAGCTTAGGCATAAGCACAGATACG.

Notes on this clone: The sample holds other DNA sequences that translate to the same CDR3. CDR3 DNA, as far as it was read: TGCAGTGCTAGAGTAGGGGGAACTGGAAACACC. Residues: CSARVGGTGNT. In full, the CDR3 reads CSARVGGTGNTIYF. The V and J genes are TRBV20-1 and TRBJ1-3, with D possibly being TRBD1 (6 bases). The read ends 3 residues shy of where the CDR3 ends; the end is completed using the germline J gene. Trimming pared 1 base from V and 2 bases from J, leaving 9 bases between. The germline V gene has CDR1 DFQATT and CDR2 SNEGSKA (reference sequence). The CDR3 has 14 amino acids.

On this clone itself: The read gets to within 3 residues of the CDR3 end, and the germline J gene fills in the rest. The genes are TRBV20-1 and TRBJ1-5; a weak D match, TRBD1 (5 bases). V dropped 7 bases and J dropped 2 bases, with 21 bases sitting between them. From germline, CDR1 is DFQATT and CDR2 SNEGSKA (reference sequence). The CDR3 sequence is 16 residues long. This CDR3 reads CSGQRGVSFGNQPQHF. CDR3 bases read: TGCAGTGGACAGAGAGGGGTTTCCTTTGGCAATCAGCCC.

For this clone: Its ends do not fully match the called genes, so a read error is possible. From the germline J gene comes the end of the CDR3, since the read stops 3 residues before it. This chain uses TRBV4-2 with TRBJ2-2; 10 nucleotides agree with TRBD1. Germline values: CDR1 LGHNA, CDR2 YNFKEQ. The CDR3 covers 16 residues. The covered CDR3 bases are TGCGCCAGCAGCCAAGATCAAGGGACAGGGGCCAACGTG. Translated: CASSQDQGTGANV. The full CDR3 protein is CASSQDQGTGANVLFF.

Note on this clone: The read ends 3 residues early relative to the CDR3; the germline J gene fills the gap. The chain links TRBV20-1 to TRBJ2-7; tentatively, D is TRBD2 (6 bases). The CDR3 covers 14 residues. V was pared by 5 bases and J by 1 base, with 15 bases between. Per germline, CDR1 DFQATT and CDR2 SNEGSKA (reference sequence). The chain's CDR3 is CSAYRDGTSYEQYF. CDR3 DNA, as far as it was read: TGCAGTGCTTACCGGGACGGGACTTCCTACGAG.

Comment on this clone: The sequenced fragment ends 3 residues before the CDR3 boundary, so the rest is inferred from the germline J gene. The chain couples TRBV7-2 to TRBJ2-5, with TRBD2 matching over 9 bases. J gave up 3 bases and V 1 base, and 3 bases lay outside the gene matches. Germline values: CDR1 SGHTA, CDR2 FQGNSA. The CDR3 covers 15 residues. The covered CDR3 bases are TGTGCCAGCAGCTTAGGGGCTAGCGGGGAAGAGACC. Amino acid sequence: CASSLGASGEET. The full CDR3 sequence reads CASSLGASGEETQYF.

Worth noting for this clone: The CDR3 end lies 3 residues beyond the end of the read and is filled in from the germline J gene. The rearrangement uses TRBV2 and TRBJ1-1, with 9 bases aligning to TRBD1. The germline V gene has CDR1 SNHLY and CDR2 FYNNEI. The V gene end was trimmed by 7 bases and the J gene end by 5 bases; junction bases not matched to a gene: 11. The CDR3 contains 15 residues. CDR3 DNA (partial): TGTGCCAGCAACGACAGGGGGGGCTTGGGGACTGAA. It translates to CASNDRGGLGTE. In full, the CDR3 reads CASNDRGGLGTEAFF.

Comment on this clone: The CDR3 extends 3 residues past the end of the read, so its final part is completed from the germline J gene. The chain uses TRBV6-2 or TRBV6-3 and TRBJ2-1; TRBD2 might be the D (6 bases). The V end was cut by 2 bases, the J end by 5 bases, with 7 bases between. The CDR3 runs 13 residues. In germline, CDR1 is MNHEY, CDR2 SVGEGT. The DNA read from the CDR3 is TGTGCCAGCAGTTACGGCGGGAACAATGAG. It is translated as CASSYGGNNE. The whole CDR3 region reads CASSYGGNNEQFF.

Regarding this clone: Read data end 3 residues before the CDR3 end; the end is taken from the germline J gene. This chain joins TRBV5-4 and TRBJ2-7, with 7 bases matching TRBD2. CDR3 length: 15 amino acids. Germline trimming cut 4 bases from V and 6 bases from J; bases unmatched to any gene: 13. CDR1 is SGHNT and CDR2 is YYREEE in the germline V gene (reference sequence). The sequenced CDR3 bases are TGTGCCAGCAGCCTAGGGATCCACACTAGCGCCGAG. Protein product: CASSLGIHTSAE. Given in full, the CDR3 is CASSLGIHTSAEQYF. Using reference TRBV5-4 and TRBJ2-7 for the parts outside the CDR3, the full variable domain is ETGVTQSPTHLIKTRGQQVTLRCSSQSGHNTVSWYQQALGQGPQFIFQYYREEENGRGNFPPRFSGLQFPNYSSELNVNALELDDSALYLCASSLGIHTSAEQYFGPGTRLTVT.

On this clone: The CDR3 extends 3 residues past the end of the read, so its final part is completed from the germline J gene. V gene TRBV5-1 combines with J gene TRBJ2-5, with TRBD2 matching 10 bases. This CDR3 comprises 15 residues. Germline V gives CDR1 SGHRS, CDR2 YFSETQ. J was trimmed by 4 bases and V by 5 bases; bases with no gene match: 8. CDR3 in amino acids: CASSSGAGGRETQYF. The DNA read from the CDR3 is TGCGCCAGCAGTTCCGGAGCGGGGGGGCGAGAGACC.

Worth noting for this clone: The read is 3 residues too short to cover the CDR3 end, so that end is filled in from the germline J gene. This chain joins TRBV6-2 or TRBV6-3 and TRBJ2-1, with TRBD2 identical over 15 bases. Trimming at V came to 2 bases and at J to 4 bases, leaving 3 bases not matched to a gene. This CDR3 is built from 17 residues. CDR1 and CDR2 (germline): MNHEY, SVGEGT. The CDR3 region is CASSYRGLAGGYNEQFF. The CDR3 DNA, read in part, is TGTGCCAGCAGTTACCGAGGACTAGCGGGAGGGTACAATGAG.

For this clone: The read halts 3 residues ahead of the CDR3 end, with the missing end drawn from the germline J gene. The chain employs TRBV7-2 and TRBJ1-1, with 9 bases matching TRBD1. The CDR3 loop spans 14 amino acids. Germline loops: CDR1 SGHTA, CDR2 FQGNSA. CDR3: CASSFDRGKRKAFF. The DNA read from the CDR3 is TGTGCCAGCAGCTTCGACAGGGGGAAGAGGAAA.

CDR3 sequence: CASRADRALNQPQHF. The CDR3 bases that were read are TGTGCCAGCAGGGCTGACAGGGCCCTCAATCAGCCC. The gene calls are TRBV2 and TRBJ1-5, with 7 bases fitting TRBD1. The read finishes 3 residues shy of the CDR3 end, and the germline J gene is used to complete it. V trimming: 6 bases; J trimming: 3 bases; junction bases outside the gene matches: 8. Germline CDR1 reads SNHLY; CDR2 reads FYNNEI. The CDR3 covers 15 residues.

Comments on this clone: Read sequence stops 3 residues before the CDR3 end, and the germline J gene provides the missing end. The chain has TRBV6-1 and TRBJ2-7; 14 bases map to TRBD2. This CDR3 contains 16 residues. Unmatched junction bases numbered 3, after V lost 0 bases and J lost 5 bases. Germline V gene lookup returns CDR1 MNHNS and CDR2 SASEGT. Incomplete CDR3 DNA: TGTGCCAGCAGTGAAGCGGGACTAGCGGGAGTCCACGAG. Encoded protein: CASSEAGLAGVHE. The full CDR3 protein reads CASSEAGLAGVHEQYF.

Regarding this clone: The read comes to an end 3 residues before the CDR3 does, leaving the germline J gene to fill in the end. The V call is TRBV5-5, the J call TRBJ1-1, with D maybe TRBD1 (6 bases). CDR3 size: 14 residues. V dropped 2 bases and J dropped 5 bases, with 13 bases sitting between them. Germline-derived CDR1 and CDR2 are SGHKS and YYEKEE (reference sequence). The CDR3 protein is CASSFGGRKTEAFF. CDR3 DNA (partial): TGTGCCAGCAGCTTCGGGGGGCGAAAGACTGAA.

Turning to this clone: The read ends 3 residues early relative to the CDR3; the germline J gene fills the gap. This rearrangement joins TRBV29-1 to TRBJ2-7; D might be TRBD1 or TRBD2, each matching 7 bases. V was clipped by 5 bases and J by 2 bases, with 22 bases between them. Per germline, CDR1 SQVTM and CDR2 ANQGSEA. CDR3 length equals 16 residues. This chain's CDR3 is CSVTTQGGGITYEQYF. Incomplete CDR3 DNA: TGCAGCGTTACCACTCAGGGAGGGGGCATAACCTACGAG.

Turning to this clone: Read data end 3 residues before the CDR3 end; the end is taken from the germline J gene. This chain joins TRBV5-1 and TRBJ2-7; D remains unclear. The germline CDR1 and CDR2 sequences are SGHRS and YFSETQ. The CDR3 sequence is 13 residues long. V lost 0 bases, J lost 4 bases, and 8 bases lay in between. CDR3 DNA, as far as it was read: TGCGCCAGCAGCTTGGCCGTAAATTACGAG. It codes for CASSLAVNYE. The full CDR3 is CASSLAVNYEQYF.

CDR3 loop: CATAEHNEQFF. The CDR3 bases that were read are TGTGCCACCGCGGAACACAATGAG. The V and J genes are TRBV19 and TRBJ2-1, with no clear D. The read ends 3 residues shy of where the CDR3 ends; the end is completed using the germline J gene. CDR3 length: 11 residues. The V end lost 10 bases, the J end lost 5 bases, and 9 bases lay between the germline ends. The germline CDR1 and CDR2 sequences are LNHDA and SQIVND (reference sequence).

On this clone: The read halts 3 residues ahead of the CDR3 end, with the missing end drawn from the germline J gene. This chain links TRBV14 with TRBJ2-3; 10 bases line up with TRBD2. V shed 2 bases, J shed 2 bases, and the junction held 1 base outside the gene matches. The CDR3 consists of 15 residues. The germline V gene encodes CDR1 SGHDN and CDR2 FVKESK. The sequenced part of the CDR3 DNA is TGTGCCAGCAGCCAACTAGCGGGGGCCACAGATACG. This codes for CASSQLAGATDT. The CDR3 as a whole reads CASSQLAGATDTQYF.

The CDR3 DNA, read in part, is TGCGCCAGCAGCTTTAGGACAGGGGGTGAAAAA. This sequence encodes CASSFRTGGEK. The full CDR3 protein is CASSFRTGGEKLFF. The chain joins TRBV5-1 to TRBJ1-4; the match to TRBD1 covers 10 bases. From the germline J gene comes the end of the CDR3, since the read stops 3 residues before it. CDR1 is SGHRS and CDR2 is YFSETQ in the germline V gene. Trimming took 2 bases from V and 7 from J; bases not matched to a gene: 2. This CDR3 is 14 amino acids long.

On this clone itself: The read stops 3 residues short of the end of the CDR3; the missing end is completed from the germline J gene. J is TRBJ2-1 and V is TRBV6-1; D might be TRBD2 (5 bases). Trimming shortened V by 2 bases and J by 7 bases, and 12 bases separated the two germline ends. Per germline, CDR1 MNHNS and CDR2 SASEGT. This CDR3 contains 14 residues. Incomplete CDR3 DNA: TGTGCCAGCAGTGAAATCCAGCGGCAAAATGAG. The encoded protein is CASSEIQRQNE. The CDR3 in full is CASSEIQRQNEQFF.